This note documents a single TCR beta chain sequence. Its target is unknown. These data come from a study of cytomegalovirus exposure and HLA in healthy donors. Overall study findings and caveats: Most TCR sequences were seen very rarely across donors, but some public TCRs occurred in many. Later analysis associated a missense DCLRE1C variant with TCR beta V- and J-gene trimming.

V gave up 4 bases and J gave up 6 bases, with 12 bases separating them. CDR1 MNHNS and CDR2 SASEGT come from the germline V gene. This CDR3 has 13 residues. The PCR had 60 Vbeta and 13 Jbeta primers. Sequencing was performed with immunoSEQ multiplex PCR; in TCRdb, only in-frame clones are kept and a portion is missing. The sample contains roughly 110,000 clones, approximately 84% of which appear only once. Material: PBMCs. The J gene is TRBJ1-2, the V gene TRBV6-1; a possible D gene is TRBD1 (6 bases). This receptor was obtained from a man aged 25 to 40 in good health and CMV-seronegative. The CDR3 DNA is TGTGCCAGCAGTGGATATACAGGGAATGGCTACACCTTC. This codes for CASSGYTGNGYTF.